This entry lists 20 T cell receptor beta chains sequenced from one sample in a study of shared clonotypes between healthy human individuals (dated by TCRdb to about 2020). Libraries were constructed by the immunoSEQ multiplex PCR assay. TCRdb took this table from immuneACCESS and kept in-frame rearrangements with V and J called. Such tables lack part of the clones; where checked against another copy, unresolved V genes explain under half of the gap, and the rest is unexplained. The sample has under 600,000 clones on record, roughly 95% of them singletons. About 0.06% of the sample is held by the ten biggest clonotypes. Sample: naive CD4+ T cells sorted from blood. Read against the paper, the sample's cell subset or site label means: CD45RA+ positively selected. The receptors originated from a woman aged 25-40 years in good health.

The CDR3 bases are TGTGCCAGCAGTGCGGGGCGGCACACTGAAGCTTTCTTT. Its translation is CASSAGRHTEAFF. The chain recombines TRBV25-1 with TRBJ1-1, with a tentative D call TRBD1 (5 bases). This CDR3 is built from 13 residues. V lost 4 bases and J lost 3, with 9 bases in between. In germline, CDR1 is MGHDK, CDR2 SYGVNS.

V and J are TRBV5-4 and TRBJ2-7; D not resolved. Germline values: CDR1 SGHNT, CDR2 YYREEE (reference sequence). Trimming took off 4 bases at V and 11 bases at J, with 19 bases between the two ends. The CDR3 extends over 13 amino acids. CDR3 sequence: CASSSPASAEKYF. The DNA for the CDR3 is TGTGCCAGCAGCAGCCCCGCGAGCGCGGAAAAGTACTTC.

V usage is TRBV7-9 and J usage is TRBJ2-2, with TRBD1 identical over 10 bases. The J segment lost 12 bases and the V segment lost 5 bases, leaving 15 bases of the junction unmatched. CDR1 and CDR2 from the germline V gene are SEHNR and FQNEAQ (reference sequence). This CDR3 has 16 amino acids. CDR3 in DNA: TGTGCCAGCAGCCCCAGCGGACAGGGGGTCTTGGGGAAGCTGTTTTTT. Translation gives CASSPSGQGVLGKLFF.

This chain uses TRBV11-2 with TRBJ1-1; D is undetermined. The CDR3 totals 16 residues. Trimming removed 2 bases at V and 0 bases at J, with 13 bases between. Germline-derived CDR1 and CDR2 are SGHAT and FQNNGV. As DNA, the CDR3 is TGTGCCAGCAGCTTACATGGCAGCTCCATGAACACTGAAGCTTTCTTT. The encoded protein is CASSLHGSSMNTEAFF. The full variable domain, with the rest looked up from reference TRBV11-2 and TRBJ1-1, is EAGVAQSPRYKIIEKRQSVAFWCNPISGHATLYWYQQILGQGPKLLIQFQNNGVVDDSQLPKDRFSAERLKGVDSTLKIQPAKLEDSAVYLCASSLHGSSMNTEAFFGQGTRLTVV.

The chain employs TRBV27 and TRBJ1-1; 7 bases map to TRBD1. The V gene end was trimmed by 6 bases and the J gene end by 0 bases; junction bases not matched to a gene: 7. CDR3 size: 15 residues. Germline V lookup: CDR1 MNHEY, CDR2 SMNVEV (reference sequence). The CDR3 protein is CASRYQQGLNTEAFF. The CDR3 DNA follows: TGTGCCAGCAGATACCAACAGGGGCTGAACACTGAAGCTTTCTTT.

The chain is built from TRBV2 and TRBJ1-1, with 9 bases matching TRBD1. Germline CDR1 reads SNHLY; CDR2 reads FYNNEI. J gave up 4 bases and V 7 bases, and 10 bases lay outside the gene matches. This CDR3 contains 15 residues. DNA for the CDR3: TGTGCCAGCATTAGGGACAGGGCCGATGGCACTGAAGCTTTCTTT. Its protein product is CASIRDRADGTEAFF.

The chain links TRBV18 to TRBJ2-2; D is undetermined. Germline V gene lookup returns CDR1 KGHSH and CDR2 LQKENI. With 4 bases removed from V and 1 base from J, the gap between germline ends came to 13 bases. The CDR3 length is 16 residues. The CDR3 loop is CASSLWESKNTGELFF. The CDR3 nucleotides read TGTGCCAGCTCACTGTGGGAAAGCAAGAACACCGGGGAGCTGTTTTTT.

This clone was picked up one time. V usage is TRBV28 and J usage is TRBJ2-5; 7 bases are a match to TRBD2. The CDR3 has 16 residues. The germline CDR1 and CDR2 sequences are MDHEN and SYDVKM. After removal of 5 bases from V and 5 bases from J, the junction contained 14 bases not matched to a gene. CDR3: CASSSGTYGTRETQYF. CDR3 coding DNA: TGTGCCAGCAGTAGCGGGACGTATGGCACCCGGGAGACCCAGTACTTC. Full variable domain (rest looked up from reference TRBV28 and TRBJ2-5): DVKVTQSSRYLVKRTGEKVFLECVQDMDHENMFWYRQDPGLGLRLIYFSYDVKMKEKGDIPEGYSVSREKKERFSLILESASTNQTSMYLCASSSGTYGTRETQYFGPGTRLLVL.

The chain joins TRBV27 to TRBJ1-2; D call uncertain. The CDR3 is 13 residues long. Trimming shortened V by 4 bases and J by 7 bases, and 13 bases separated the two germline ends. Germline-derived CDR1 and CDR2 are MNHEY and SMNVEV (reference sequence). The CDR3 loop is CASSSTGDRGYTF. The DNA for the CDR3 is TGTGCCAGCAGTTCGACCGGGGATCGTGGCTACACCTTC.

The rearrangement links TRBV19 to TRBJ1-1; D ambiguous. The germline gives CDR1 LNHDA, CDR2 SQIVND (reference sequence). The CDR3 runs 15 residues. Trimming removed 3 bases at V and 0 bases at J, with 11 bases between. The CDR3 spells CASSMDHSLNTEAFF. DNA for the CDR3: TGTGCCAGTAGTATGGATCACAGCCTGAACACTGAAGCTTTCTTT.

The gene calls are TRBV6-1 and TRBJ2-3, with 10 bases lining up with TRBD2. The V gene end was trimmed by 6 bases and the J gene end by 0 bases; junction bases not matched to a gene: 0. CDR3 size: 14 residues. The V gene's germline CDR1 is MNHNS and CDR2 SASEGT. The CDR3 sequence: CASRTSGSTDTQYF. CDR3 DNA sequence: TGTGCCAGCAGGACTAGCGGGAGCACAGATACGCAGTATTTT.

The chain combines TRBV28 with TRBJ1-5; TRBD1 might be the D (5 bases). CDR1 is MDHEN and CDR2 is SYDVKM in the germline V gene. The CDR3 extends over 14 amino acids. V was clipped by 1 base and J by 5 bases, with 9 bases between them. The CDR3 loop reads CASSLFQGDQPQHF. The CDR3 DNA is TGTGCCAGCAGTTTATTTCAGGGTGATCAGCCCCAGCATTTT. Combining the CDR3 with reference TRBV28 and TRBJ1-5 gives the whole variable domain DVKVTQSSRYLVKRTGEKVFLECVQDMDHENMFWYRQDPGLGLRLIYFSYDVKMKEKGDIPEGYSVSREKKERFSLILESASTNQTSMYLCASSLFQGDQPQHFGDGTRLSIL.

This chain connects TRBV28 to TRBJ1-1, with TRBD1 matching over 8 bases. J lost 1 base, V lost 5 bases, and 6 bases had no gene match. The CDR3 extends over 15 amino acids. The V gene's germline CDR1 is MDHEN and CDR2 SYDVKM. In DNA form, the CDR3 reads TGTGCCAGCAGTCCTGGGACAGGACAGAACACTGAAGCTTTCTTT. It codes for CASSPGTGQNTEAFF.

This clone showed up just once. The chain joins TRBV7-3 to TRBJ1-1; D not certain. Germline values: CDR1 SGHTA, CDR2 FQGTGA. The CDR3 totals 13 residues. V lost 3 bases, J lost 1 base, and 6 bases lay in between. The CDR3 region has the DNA TGTGCCAGCAGCTTCGCTGAGAACACTGAAGCTTTCTTT. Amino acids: CASSFAENTEAFF.

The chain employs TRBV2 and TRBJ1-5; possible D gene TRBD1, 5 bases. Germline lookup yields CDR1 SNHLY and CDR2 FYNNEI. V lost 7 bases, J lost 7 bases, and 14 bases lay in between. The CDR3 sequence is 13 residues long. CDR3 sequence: CASNGQGRQPQHF. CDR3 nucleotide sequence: TGTGCCAGCAACGGTCAGGGCAGGCAGCCCCAGCATTTT. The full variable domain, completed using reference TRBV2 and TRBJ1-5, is EPEVTQTPSHQVTQMGQEVILRCVPISNHLYFYWYRQILGQKVEFLVSFYNNEISEKSEIFDDQFSVERPDGSNFTLKIRSTKLEDSAMYFCASNGQGRQPQHFGDGTRLSIL.

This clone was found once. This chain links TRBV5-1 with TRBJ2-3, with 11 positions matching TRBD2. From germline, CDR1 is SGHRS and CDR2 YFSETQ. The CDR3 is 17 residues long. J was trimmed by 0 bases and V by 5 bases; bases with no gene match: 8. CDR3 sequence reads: CASSGLAGGPSTDTQYF. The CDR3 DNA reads TGCGCCAGCAGTGGTCTAGCGGGAGGACCAAGCACAGATACGCAGTATTTT.

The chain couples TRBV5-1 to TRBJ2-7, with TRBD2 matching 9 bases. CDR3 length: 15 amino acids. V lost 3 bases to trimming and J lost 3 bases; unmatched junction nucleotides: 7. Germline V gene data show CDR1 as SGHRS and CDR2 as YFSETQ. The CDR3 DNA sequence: TGCGCCAGCAGCTCTAATAGCGGGGGAGTCTACGAGCAGTACTTC. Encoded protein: CASSSNSGGVYEQYF.

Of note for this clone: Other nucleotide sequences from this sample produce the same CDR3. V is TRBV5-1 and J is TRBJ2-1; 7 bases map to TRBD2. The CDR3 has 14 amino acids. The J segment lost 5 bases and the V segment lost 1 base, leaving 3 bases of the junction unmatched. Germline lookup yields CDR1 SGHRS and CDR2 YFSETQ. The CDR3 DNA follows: TGCGCCAGCAGCTTGTTAGCGGGCAACAATGAGCAGTTCTTC. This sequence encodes CASSLLAGNNEQFF.

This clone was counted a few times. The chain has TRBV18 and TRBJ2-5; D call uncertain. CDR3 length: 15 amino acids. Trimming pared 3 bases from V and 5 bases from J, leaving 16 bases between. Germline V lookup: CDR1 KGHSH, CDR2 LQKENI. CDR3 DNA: TGTGCCAGCTCACCCCGGGTTAACGAGGAGGAGACCCAGTACTTC. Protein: CASSPRVNEEETQYF.

The CDR3 loop is CASSQWIIGGREKGTDTQYF. Here the CDR3 DNA reads TGCGCCAGCAGCCAGTGGATAATAGGCGGGAGGGAGAAGGGCACAGATACGCAGTATTTT. The chain uses TRBV4-1 and TRBJ2-3; 9 nucleotides agree with TRBD2. The CDR3 spans 20 residues. The germline CDR1 and CDR2 sequences are MGHRA and YSYEKL. J was trimmed by 1 base and V by 3 bases; bases with no gene match: 17.